A selection of T cell receptor beta chains follows, all from one sample in a study of PD-L1 blockade in urothelial cancer. This table comes from immunoSEQ multiplex PCR, and its TCRdb copy is limited to in-frame clones, with some not included. The sample consists of 40,000 to 60,000 clones, around 80% of them appearing once. This sample comprised PBMCs, obtained around atezolizumab (anti-PD-L1) treatment. These receptors came from a man between 65 and 85 years old with urothelial cancer. Both conserved end residues are part of each CDR3. The D gene is left open where the match is weak. Clone size is given for some rows only: seen once, a few or many times, or a class if the clone is expanded.

TRBJ2-1 | TRBD2 | TRBV7-3 | NA | TGTGCCAGCGGACTAGGGAATGAGCAGTTCTTC | CASGLGNEQFF
TRBJ2-1 | NA | TRBV4-3 | NA | TGCGCCAGCAGCCGGGCCGGCGGGCGAACCTACAATGAGCAGTTCTTC | CASSRAGGRTYNEQFF
TRBJ2-1 | TRBD1 | TRBV7-9 | once | TGTGCCAGCAGCTTTAAAATCCGGGACAGGGGGCAGAATGAGCAGTTCTTC | CASSFKIRDRGQNEQFF
TRBJ2-5 | TRBD2 | TRBV4-3 | NA | TGCGCCAGCAGCCCACTTGCGGGGGGGGAGACCCAGTACTTC | CASSPLAGGETQYF
TRBJ1-6 | TRBD1 | TRBV19 | NA | TGTGCCAGTGCGGTTAGACAGGGTAGCTCACCCCTCCACTTT | CASAVRQGSSPLHF
TRBJ2-6 | NA | TRBV6-6 | NA | TGTGCCAGCACCCCGGGCTCTGGGGCCAACGTCCTGACTTTC | CASTPGSGANVLTF
TRBJ2-1 | NA | TRBV6-1 | NA | TGTGCCAGCGGTTTTCGGGTTCAGAGTGAGCAGTTCTTC | CASGFRVQSEQFF
TRBJ2-1 | TRBD2 | TRBV19 | once | TGTGCCAGTAGGGCGCCTAGCGGGAGTACTGTTCCGTTCTTC | CASRAPSGSTVPFF
TRBJ2-5 | TRBD2 | TRBV30 | NA | TGTGCCTGGAGGGGGACTAGCGTTAAAGAGACCCAGTACTTC | CAWRGTSVKETQYF
TRBJ2-5 | NA | TRBV30 | NA | TGTGCCTGGAGCTCGGGGGTCCAAGAGACCCAGTACTTC | CAWSSGVQETQYF
TRBJ2-5 | TRBD2 | TRBV4-2 | NA | TGTGCCAGCAGCCAACCTTTAGCGGGAGGGGTAACGACCCAGTACTTC | CASSQPLAGGVTTQYF
TRBJ2-6 | TRBD1 | TRBV7-7 | NA | TGTGCCAGCAGCTTAGGGACAGGAAGCTCTGGGGCCAACGTCCTGACTTTC | CASSLGTGSSGANVLTF
TRBJ1-1 | TRBD1 | TRBV29-1 | NA | TGCAGCGTGGGACAGTCGAACACTGAAGCTTTCTTT | CSVGQSNTEAFF
TRBJ1-1 | NA | TRBV5-1 | NA | TGCGCCAGCGACCCCTGGGGGGGAGGAGGCACTGAAGCTTTCTTT | CASDPWGGGGTEAFF
TRBJ2-7 | TRBD2 | TRBV5-1 | NA | TGCGCCAGCAGCACTACTAGCGGGGGGCTCTACGAGCAGTACTTC | CASSTTSGGLYEQYF
TRBJ2-1 | TRBD2 | TRBV19 | NA | TGTGCCAGTAACCCGGGACTAGCGGTTAGGAATGAGCAGTTCTTC | CASNPGLAVRNEQFF